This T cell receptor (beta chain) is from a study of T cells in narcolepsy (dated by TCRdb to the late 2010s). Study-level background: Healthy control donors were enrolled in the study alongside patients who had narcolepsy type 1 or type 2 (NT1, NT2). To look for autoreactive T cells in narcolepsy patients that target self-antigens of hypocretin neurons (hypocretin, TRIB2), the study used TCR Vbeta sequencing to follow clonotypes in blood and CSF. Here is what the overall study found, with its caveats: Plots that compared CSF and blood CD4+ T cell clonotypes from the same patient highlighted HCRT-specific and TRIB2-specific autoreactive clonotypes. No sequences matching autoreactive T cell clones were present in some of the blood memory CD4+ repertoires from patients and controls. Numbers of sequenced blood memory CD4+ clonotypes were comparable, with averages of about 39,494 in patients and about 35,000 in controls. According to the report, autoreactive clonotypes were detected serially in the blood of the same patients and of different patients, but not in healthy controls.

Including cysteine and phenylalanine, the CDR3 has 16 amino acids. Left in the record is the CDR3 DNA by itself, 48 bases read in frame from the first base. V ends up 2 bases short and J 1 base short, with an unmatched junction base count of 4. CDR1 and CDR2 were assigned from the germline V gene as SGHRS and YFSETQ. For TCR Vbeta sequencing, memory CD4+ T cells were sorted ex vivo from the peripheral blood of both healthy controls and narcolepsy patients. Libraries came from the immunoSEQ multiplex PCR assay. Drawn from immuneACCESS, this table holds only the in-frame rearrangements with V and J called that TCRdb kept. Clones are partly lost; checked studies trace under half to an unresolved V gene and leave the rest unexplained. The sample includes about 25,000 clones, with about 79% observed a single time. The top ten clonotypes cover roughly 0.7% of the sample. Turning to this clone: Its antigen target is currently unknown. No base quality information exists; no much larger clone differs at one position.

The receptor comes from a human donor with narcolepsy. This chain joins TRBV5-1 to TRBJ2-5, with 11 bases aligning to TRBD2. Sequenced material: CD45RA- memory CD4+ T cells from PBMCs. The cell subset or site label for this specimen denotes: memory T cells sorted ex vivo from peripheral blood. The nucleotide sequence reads TGCGCCAGCAGCTTCTTAGCGGGGGGGTCCCAAGAGACCCAGTACTTC. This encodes CASSFLAGGSQETQYF. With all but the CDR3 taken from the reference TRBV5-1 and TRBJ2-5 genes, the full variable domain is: KAGVTQTPRYLIKTRGQQVTLSCSPISGHRSVSWYQQTPGQGLQFLFEYFSETQRNKGNFPGRFSGRQFSNSRSEMNVSTLELGDSALYLCASSFLAGGSQETQYFGPGTRLLVL.